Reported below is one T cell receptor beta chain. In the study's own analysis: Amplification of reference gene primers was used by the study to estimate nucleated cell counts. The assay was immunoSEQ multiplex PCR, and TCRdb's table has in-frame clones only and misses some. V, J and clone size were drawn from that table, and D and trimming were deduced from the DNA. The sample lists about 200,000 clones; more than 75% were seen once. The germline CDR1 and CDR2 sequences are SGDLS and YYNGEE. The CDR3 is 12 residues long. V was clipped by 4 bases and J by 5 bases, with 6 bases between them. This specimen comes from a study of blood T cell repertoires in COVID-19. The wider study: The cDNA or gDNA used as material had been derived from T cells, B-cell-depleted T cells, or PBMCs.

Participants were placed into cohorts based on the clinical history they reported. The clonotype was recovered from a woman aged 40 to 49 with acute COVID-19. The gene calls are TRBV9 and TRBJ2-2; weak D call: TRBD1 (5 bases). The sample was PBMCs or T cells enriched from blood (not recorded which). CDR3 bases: TGTGCCAGCAGCCCAGGGACCGGGGAGCTGTTTTTT. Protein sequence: CASSPGTGELFF.